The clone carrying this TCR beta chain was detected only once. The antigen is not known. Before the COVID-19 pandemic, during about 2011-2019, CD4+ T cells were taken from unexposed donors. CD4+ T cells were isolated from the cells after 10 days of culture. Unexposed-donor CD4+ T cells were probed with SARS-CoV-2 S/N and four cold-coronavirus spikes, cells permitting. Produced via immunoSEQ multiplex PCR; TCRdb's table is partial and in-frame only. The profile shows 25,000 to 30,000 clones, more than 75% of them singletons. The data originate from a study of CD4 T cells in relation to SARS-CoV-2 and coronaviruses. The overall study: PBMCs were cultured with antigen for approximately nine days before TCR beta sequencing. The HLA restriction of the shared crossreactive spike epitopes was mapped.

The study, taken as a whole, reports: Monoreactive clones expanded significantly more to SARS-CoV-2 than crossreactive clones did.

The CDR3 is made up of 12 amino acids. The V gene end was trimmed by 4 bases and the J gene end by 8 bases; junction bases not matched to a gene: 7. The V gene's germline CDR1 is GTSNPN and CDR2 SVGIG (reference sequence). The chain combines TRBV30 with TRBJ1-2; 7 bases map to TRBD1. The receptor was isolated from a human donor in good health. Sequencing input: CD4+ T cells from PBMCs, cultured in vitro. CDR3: CAWTQGGFGYTF. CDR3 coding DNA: TGTGCCTGGACCCAGGGGGGCTTCGGCTACACCTTC.